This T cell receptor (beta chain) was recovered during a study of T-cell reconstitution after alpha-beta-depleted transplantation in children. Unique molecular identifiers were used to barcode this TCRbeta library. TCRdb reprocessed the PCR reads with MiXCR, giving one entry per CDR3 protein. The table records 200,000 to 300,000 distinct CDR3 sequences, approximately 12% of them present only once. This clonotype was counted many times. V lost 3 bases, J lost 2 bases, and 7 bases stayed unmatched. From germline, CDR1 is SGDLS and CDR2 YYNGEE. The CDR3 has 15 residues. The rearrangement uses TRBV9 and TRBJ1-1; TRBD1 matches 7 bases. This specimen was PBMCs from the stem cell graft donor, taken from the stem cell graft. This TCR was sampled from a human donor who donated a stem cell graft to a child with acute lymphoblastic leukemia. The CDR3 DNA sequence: TGTGCCAGCAGCGCCGTACAGGGGACCAACACTGAAGCTTTCTTT. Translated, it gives CASSAVQGTNTEAFF.